This entry is about one TCR beta chain. TCRdb independently ran MiXCR on the 5' RACE reads; one entry per CDR3 protein. The repertoire includes hundreds of thousands of distinct CDR3 sequences, 20% to 25% of them detected once, and 8.5% to 9% sits in the top ten. Unmatched junction bases numbered 13, after V lost 0 bases and J lost 4 bases. This CDR3 has 18 residues. CDR1 and CDR2 from the germline V gene are SQVTM and ANQGSEA. This sample is drawn from a study of T-cell memory formation after mild COVID-19. This chain connects TRBV29-1 to TRBJ2-7, with TRBD2 matching over 12 bases. The receptor was derived from an adult woman who had mild COVID-19 (a few samples of this study predate the infection). Cell type and time point are not known. The sequencing sample was made of PBMCs or a T cell subset sorted from them (not recorded which). The CDR3 DNA reads as TGCAGCGTTGAAGATCGAGGGAGGACTAGCGGGAACAAGTACGAGCAGTACTTC. Amino acids: CSVEDRGRTSGNKYEQYF.